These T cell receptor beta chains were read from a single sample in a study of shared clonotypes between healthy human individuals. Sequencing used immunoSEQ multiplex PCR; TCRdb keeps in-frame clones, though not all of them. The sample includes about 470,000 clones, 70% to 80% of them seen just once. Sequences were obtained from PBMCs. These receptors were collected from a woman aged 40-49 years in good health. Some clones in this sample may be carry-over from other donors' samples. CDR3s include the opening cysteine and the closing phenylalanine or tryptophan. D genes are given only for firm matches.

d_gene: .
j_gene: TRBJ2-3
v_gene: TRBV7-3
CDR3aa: CASSLIGGTDTQYF
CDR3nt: TGTGCCAGCAGCTTAATAGGGGGGACAGATACGCAGTATTTT

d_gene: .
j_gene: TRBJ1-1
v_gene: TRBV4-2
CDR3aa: CASSQVGGDLNTEAFF
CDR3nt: TGTGCCAGCAGCCAAGTAGGGGGTGACCTGAACACTGAAGCTTTCTTT

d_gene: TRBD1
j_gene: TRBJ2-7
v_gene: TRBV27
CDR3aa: CASSPGQGRMVYEQYF
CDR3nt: TGTGCCAGCAGTCCGGGACAGGGAAGGATGGTCTACGAGCAGTACTTC

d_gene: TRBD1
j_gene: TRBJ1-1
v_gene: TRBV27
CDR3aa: CATGRTGGNTEAFF
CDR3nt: TGTGCCACCGGCCGGACAGGGGGCAACACTGAAGCTTTCTTT

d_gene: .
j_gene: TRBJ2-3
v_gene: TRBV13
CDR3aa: CASSFLGADTQYF
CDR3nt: TGTGCCAGCAGCTTTTTGGGGGCAGATACGCAGTATTTT

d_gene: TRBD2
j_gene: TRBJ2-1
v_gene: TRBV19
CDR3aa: CAVGGGLVNEQFF
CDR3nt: TGTGCCGTGGGGGGAGGGTTGGTCAATGAGCAGTTCTTC

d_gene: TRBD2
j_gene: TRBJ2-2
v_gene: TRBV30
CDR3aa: CAWRVTSLGGELFF
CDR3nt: TGTGCCTGGAGGGTGACTAGCTTGGGCGGGGAGCTGTTTTTT

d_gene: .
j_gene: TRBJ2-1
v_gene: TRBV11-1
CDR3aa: CASSLVKGGNEQFF
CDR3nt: TGTGCCAGCAGCTTAGTAAAGGGCGGCAATGAGCAGTTCTTC

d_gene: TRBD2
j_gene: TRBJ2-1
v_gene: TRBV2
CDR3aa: CASTEREVGEQFF
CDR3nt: TGTGCCAGCACGGAGCGGGAGGTGGGGGAGCAGTTCTTC

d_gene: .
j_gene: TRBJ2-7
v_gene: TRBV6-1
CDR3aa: CASSETLRGEQYF
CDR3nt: TGTGCCAGCAGTGAAACCCTGAGGGGCGAGCAGTACTTC

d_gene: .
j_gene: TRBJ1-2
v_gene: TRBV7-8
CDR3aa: CASSLVGGESYGYTF
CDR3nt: TGTGCCAGCAGCTTAGTTGGAGGGGAGAGCTATGGCTACACCTTC

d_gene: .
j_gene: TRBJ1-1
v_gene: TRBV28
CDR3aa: CASNQATGPNTEAFF
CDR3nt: TGTGCCAGCAATCAAGCCACAGGGCCGAACACTGAAGCTTTCTTT

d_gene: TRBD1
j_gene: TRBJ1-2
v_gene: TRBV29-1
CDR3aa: CSVERGQGYTF
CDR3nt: TGCAGCGTAGAAAGGGGGCAGGGCTACACCTTC

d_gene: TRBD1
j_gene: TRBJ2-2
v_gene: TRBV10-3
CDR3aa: CAISESLTGEAGELFF
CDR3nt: TGTGCCATCAGTGAGTCGCTGACAGGGGAGGCCGGGGAGCTGTTTTTT

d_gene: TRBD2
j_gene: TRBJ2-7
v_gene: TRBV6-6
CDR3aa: CASYTSGAYEQYF
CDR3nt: TGTGCCAGCTACACTAGCGGTGCGTACGAGCAGTACTTC

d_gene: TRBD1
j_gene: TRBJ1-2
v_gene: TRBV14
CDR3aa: CASSQGRQGYGYTF
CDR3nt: TGTGCCAGCAGCCAAGGAAGACAGGGGTATGGCTACACCTTC

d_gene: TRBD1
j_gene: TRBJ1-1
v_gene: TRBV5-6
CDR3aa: CASSSGTGGSRTEAFF
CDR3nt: TGTGCCAGCAGTTCCGGGACAGGGGGTTCTAGGACTGAAGCTTTCTTT

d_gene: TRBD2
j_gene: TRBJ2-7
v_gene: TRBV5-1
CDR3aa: CASSPLAGGFSYEQYF
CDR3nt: TGCGCCAGCAGCCCCTTAGCGGGAGGGTTCTCCTACGAGCAGTACTTC